Each of the 8 T cell receptor beta chains below was sequenced from the same sample in a study of read filtering for tumor transcriptome and immune sequencing. Molecular barcoded adaptors covering alpha/delta and beta/gamma chains were used on about 0.4 ug RNA. TCRdb re-derived calls from the reads in MiXCR, one entry per CDR3 protein. The profile shows fewer than 30,000 distinct CDR3 sequences, approximately 15% of them singletons. Sequencing was performed on a population of CD138-negative cells sorted from bone marrow. All receptors come from a donor at least 40 years old with multiple myeloma.

This clonotype was counted many times. V usage is TRBV11-2 and J usage is TRBJ2-5; TRBD2 is a possible D gene (6 bases). The germline CDR1 and CDR2 sequences are SGHAT and FQNNGV. The V end was cut by 7 bases, the J end by 2 bases, with 20 bases between. The CDR3 runs 16 residues. The CDR3 region has the DNA TGTGCCAGCAAAGGGGAGGCGGGGCTAGAACAAGAGACCCAGTACTTC. Residues: CASKGEAGLEQETQYF.

This clonotype occurred many times. This chain links TRBV5-6 with TRBJ2-3; D possibly matches TRBD1 or TRBD2 (5 bases each). Germline V gene lookup returns CDR1 SGHDT and CDR2 YYEEEE. Trimming removed 3 bases at V and 2 bases at J, with 13 bases between. The CDR3 is 15 residues long. As DNA, the CDR3 is TGTGCCAGCAGCTATCGGGGTGGGGCCACAGATACGCAGTATTTT. Translation gives CASSYRGGATDTQYF.

On this clonotype itself: Since no conserved phenylalanine or tryptophan closes the CDR3, a read error is the likely cause. This sequence joins TRBV6-5 and TRBJ2-7; possibly TRBD1 for D (5 bases). CDR1 is MNHEY, CDR2 SVGAGI, per germline. CDR3 size: 14 residues. Trimming removed 2 bases from V and 9 bases from J, with 17 bases in between. The CDR3 sequence is CASSYAAGRDGQYL. In DNA, the CDR3 is TGTGCCAGCAGTTACGCAGCAGGGCGCGACGGGCAGTACCTC.

This clonotype has ten or more counts. V usage is TRBV20-1 and J usage is TRBJ1-1; 9 nucleotides align to TRBD1. This CDR3 is 14 amino acids long. Germline CDR1 is DFQATT and CDR2 is SNEGSKA (reference sequence). Trimming removed 0 bases from V and 7 bases from J; junction bases left unmatched: 6. The CDR3 is CSAREWDRVIEAFF. CDR3 coding DNA: TGCAGTGCTAGAGAATGGGACAGGGTAATTGAAGCTTTCTTT.

Ten or more counts support this clonotype. The chain uses TRBV20-1 and TRBJ2-5; D is unresolved. V was trimmed by 0 bases and J by 5 bases, leaving 10 bases between them. This CDR3 is 13 amino acids long. Germline V gives CDR1 DFQATT, CDR2 SNEGSKA (reference sequence). The CDR3 is CSARDRRRETQYF. The CDR3, as DNA: TGCAGTGCTAGAGATCGGCGACGGGAGACCCAGTACTTC.

Notes on this clonotype: This may come from a read error, since a much larger clone is one base off. V gene TRBV6-6 combines with J gene TRBJ2-1, with 10 bases lining up with TRBD2. This CDR3 comprises 14 residues. Looked up from germline, CDR1 is MNHNY and CDR2 is SVGAGI (reference sequence). V lost 6 bases and J lost 10; bases outside the gene matches: 9. Written as DNA, the CDR3 is TGTGCCAGCAGCTCCGGGACTAGCGCTAAGGAGCAGTTCTTC. As protein: CASSSGTSAKEQFF.

At least ten counts were recorded for this clonotype. V and J are TRBV7-3 and TRBJ2-6; no firm D call. The CDR3 has 17 amino acids. Germline V gene lookup returns CDR1 SGHTA and CDR2 FQGTGA. Trimming cost V 1 base and J 1 base, with 11 bases left between them. CDR3 amino acids: CASSLIGRHSGANVLTF. The CDR3 DNA reads TGTGCCAGCAGCTTAATCGGGCGCCATTCTGGGGCCAACGTCCTGACTTTC.

This clonotype was seen a handful of times. A read error may produce the germline difference seen at one junction end. The rearrangement links TRBV11-1 to TRBJ2-2; TRBD2 matches 9 bases. CDR3 size: 14 residues. Germline CDR1 reads SGHAT; CDR2 reads FQDESV (reference sequence). The CDR3 coding sequence is TGCGCCAGCAGGAGCGGGAGGCGTACCGGGGAGCTGTCTTTT. The encoded protein is CASRSGRRTGELSF.